This T cell receptor gamma chain was sequenced for a study of gamma-delta T cells after stem cell transplantation. Concerning this clone itself: A read error likely explains why the TCRdb protein, taken from a much larger clone, differs from this DNA's translation at residue 9; the protein shown is translated from the DNA.

The CDR3 has 13 residues. Germline lookup yields CDR1 GITISATS and CDR2 ISYDGTV (reference sequence). TCRdb fed the RT-PCR reads to CATT. The table has approximately 2,100 gamma-chain clones, under 8% seen once. J is TRGJ1 or TRGJ2 and V is TRGV9. Since TCRdb gives no J gene, matching the DNA to germline was used here to assign it. Sequencing was done on a sample of gamma-delta T cells. This TCR came from a human donor. It is not recorded whose cells these are; they may come from a transplant donor. The CDR3: CALWDVNYDKKLF. The CDR3 region has the DNA TGTGCCTTGTGGGATGTGAATTATGATAAGAAACTCTTT.